Below, 18 T cell receptor beta chains from the same sample are listed, as sequenced in a study of glioma-infiltrating T cells after dendritic cell vaccination (dated by TCRdb to 2016 to 2017). To prepare the library, the immunoSEQ multiplex PCR assay was applied. TCRdb mirrors the immuneACCESS table, restricted to in-frame sequences. Some clones are absent from its copies; in checked studies, under half trace to an unresolved V gene, and the reason for the others is unknown. Within this sample are about 24,000 clones, with roughly nine tenths of them counted one time only. Of the sample, 2.5% to 3.5% is held by the ten largest clones. Reading the label with the study, this specimen's time point is: after dendritic cell vaccination, including at tumor progression/relapse. The sample was blood, taken after dendritic cell vaccination. The origin of the receptors is a human donor with glioblastoma.

CDR3 sequence: CASSLGQENSPLHF. Written as DNA, the CDR3 is TGTGCCAGCAGTTTGGGACAGGAAAATTCACCCCTCCACTTT. V and J are TRBV27 and TRBJ1-6; TRBD1 matches at 8 bases. J gave up 7 bases and V 3 bases, and 2 bases lay outside the gene matches. This CDR3 comprises 14 residues. Looked up from germline, CDR1 is MNHEY and CDR2 is SMNVEV (reference sequence).

The chain recombines TRBV7-2 with TRBJ2-7; TRBD2 agrees at 8 bases. The CDR3 runs to 14 residues. The V gene end was trimmed by 2 bases and the J gene end by 2 bases; junction bases not matched to a gene: 2. Germline V gene sequence: CDR1 SGHTA, CDR2 FQGNSA. The CDR3 bases are TGTGCCAGCAGCTTACCGGGGGGGACCTACGAGCAGTACTTC. It translates to CASSLPGGTYEQYF.

The chain employs TRBV27 and TRBJ2-3; TRBD2 matches 10 bases. Germline V gene sequence: CDR1 MNHEY, CDR2 SMNVEV (reference sequence). Losses at the gene ends were 6 bases for V and 6 bases for J; bases not matched to a gene: 12. The CDR3 contains 16 residues. The CDR3 DNA reads as TGTGCCAGCAGCCCGAGCCAGCGGGGGGGCCATGATACGCAGTATTTT. Translating gives CASSPSQRGGHDTQYF.

CDR3 sequence: CASSIDGDRGNEQFF. In DNA, the CDR3 is TGTGCCAGTAGTATAGACGGGGACAGGGGGAATGAGCAGTTCTTC. V and J are TRBV19 and TRBJ2-1, with 11 bases matching TRBD1. V was pared by 0 bases and J by 7 bases, with 2 bases of the junction left unmatched. The CDR3 totals 15 residues. Germline assignment: CDR1 LNHDA and CDR2 SQIVND (reference sequence).

This clone was counted once. The chain uses TRBV6-4 and TRBJ1-6, with D hard to call. Germline V gives CDR1 MRHNA, CDR2 SNTAGT. Between the trimmed V and J ends, which lost 2 bases and 3 bases, there was a span of 20 bases. The CDR3 extends over 19 amino acids. This CDR3 is CASSDGGIPHILYNSPLHF. In nucleotides, the CDR3 is TGTGCCAGCAGTGACGGCGGAATCCCTCACATCCTCTATAATTCACCCCTCCACTTT.

In its sample, this clone was seen once. V and J are TRBV7-6 and TRBJ2-1; D is unresolved. V was cut by 7 bases and J by 5 bases, with 18 bases left in between. The CDR3 contains 15 residues. Germline CDR1 SGHVS, CDR2 FNYEAQ. The CDR3 loop reads CASTPSSHRDNEQFF. In DNA, the CDR3 is TGTGCCAGCACCCCCTCGAGCCATCGGGACAATGAGCAGTTCTTC.

V usage is TRBV7-9 and J usage is TRBJ2-5; 8 nucleotides line up with TRBD1. The tail of the sequence fits TRBJ2-7 better, so the J call may be wrong. CDR1 and CDR2 from the germline V gene are SEHNR and FQNEAQ (reference sequence). The CDR3 is made up of 14 amino acids. The CDR3 region is CASSPDRALYEQYF. The CDR3 DNA sequence: TGTGCCAGCAGCCCGGACAGGGCCCTCTACGAGCAGTACTTC.

This sequence joins TRBV5-1 and TRBJ2-3, with D perhaps TRBD1 (5 bases). CDR1 SGHRS and CDR2 YFSETQ come from the germline V gene. V lost 2 bases and J lost 3, with 16 bases in between. This CDR3 has 16 residues. CDR3 sequence (DNA): TGCGCCAGCAGCTTCTTACGGGCAGGGCGGACAGATACGCAGTATTTT. Protein: CASSFLRAGRTDTQYF. Full variable domain (rest looked up from reference TRBV5-1 and TRBJ2-3): KAGVTQTPRYLIKTRGQQVTLSCSPISGHRSVSWYQQTPGQGLQFLFEYFSETQRNKGNFPGRFSGRQFSNSRSEMNVSTLELGDSALYLCASSFLRAGRTDTQYFGPGTRLTVL.

This clone was seen only a few times. The chain recombines TRBV7-7 with TRBJ2-5, with D possibly being TRBD1 (5 bases). Trimming took 1 base from V and 4 from J, leaving 16 bases between them. The CDR3 totals 16 residues. Germline V CDR1 and CDR2: SSHAT, FNYEAQ (reference sequence). CDR3: CASSLGRVIQGETQYF. In DNA, the CDR3 is TGTGCCAGCAGCTTAGGCAGGGTCATTCAAGGAGAGACCCAGTACTTC. Variable domain in full (rest from reference TRBV7-7 and TRBJ2-5): GAGVSQSPRYKVTKRGQDVTLRCDPISSHATLYWYQQALGQGPEFLTYFNYEAQPDKSGLPSDRFSAERPEGSISTLTIQRTEQRDSAMYRCASSLGRVIQGETQYFGPGTRLLVL.

This chain connects TRBV11-2 to TRBJ2-7, with D possibly being TRBD1 (6 bases). Trimming removed 1 base from V and 4 bases from J, with 17 bases in between. Germline V CDR1 and CDR2: SGHAT, FQNNGV. There are 16 residues in the CDR3. Written as DNA, the CDR3 is TGTGCCAGCAGCTTAGGCACAGGGCCCATCGCGTACGAGCAGTACTTC. It codes for CASSLGTGPIAYEQYF.

This chain joins TRBV27 and TRBJ1-4; D is uncertain. Germline CDR1 reads MNHEY; CDR2 reads SMNVEV (reference sequence). The CDR3 runs to 19 residues. Trimming shortened V by 5 bases and J by 7 bases, and 29 bases separated the two germline ends. CDR3 bases: TGTGCCAGCAGTCCGAGATTGCGGCCCGCGGAGACTTTTTTTGAAAAACTGTTTTTT. This sequence encodes CASSPRLRPAETFFEKLFF.

CDR3 bases: TGCGCCAGCAGCCCAGGGACAGGGCTCGGGCAGCCCCAGCATTTT. As protein: CASSPGTGLGQPQHF. V and J are TRBV4-1 and TRBJ1-5, with 9 nucleotides matching TRBD1. Germline assignment: CDR1 MGHRA and CDR2 YSYEKL. J gave up 7 bases and V 4 bases, and 8 bases lay outside the gene matches. The CDR3 totals 15 residues.

On this clone itself: Other DNA sequences in this specimen translate into the identical CDR3. The rearrangement uses TRBV18 and TRBJ1-6, with 8 bases fitting TRBD1. Germline V gene sequence: CDR1 KGHSH, CDR2 LQKENI. With 4 bases clipped from V and 10 bases from J, the junction kept 12 bases outside the gene matches. The CDR3 is made up of 16 amino acids. CDR3 protein: CASSLRRTGMGSPLHF. In DNA form, the CDR3 reads TGTGCCAGCTCACTCAGACGGACAGGGATGGGCTCACCCCTCCACTTT.

This clone was counted a single time. This chain connects TRBV6-1 to TRBJ2-5, with TRBD1 matching 8 bases. This CDR3 region has 13 residues. Germline CDR1 and CDR2: MNHNS and SASEGT. The J segment lost 6 bases and the V segment lost 8 bases, leaving 8 bases of the junction unmatched. As DNA, the CDR3 is TGTGCCAGCGCAGGGGGCATTCTACAGACCCAGTACTTC. Residues: CASAGGILQTQYF.

This clone showed up just once. The V gene is TRBV7-9, the J gene TRBJ2-7, with 7 bases fitting TRBD2. The germline V gene has CDR1 SEHNR and CDR2 FQNEAQ (reference sequence). This CDR3 contains 15 residues. Trimming cost V 1 base and J 6 bases; bases outside gene matches: 9. The CDR3 DNA is TGTGCCAGCAGCTTAGTAGAGCGGGGAATGGGCGAGCAGTACTTC. This encodes CASSLVERGMGEQYF.

A single count supports this clone. This chain joins TRBV5-1 and TRBJ1-2; a weak D match, TRBD1 (5 bases). The length of the CDR3 is 14 residues. With 3 bases removed from V and 8 bases from J, the gap between germline ends came to 17 bases. Germline V gene lookup returns CDR1 SGHRS and CDR2 YFSETQ. CDR3 DNA sequence: TGCGCCAGCAGCTACCTAAGGGGCGCAGAGGGCTACACCTTC. This sequence encodes CASSYLRGAEGYTF.

The rearrangement joins TRBV6-5 to TRBJ1-3; 7 positions match TRBD1. With V trimmed by 7 bases and J by 3 bases, 9 bases remained unmatched. Looked up from germline, CDR1 is MNHEY and CDR2 is SVGAGI. The CDR3 spans 15 residues. Here the CDR3 DNA reads TGTGCCAGCAAACTAACAGGGGTCGGTGGAAACACCATATATTTT. This sequence encodes CASKLTGVGGNTIYF.

The chain links TRBV4-1 to TRBJ2-7; D possibly corresponds to TRBD2 (7 bases). V was cut by 1 base and J by 7 bases, with 17 bases left in between. The CDR3 runs 15 residues. Germline CDR1 and CDR2: MGHRA and YSYEKL. The CDR3 DNA follows: TGCGCCAGCAGCCAAGTCTTTGCGGGGGCGGGGGAGCAGTACTTC. This gives the protein CASSQVFAGAGEQYF.